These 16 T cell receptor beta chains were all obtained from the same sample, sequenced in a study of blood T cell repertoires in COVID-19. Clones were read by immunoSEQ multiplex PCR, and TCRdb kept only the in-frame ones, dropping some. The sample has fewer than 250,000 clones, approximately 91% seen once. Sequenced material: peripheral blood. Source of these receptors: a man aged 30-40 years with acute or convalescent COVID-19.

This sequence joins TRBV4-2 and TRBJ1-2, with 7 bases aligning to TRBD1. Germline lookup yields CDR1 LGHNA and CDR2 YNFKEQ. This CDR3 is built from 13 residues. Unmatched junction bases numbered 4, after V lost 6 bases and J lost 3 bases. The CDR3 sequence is CASRGDSYYGYTF. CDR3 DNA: TGTGCCAGCAGAGGGGACAGCTACTATGGCTACACCTTC.

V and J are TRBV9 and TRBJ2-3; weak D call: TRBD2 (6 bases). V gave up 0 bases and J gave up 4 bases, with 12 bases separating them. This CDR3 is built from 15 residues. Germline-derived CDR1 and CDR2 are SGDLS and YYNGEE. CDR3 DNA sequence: TGTGCCAGCAGCGTAGAGGGGAGGAGAGCAGATACGCAGTATTTT. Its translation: CASSVEGRRADTQYF.

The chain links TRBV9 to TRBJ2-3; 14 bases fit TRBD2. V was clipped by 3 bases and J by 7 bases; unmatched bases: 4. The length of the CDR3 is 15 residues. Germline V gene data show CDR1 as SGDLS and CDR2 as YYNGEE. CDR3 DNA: TGTGCCAGCAGCGAGGGACTAGCGGGAGTAAATACGCAGTATTTT. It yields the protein CASSEGLAGVNTQYF.

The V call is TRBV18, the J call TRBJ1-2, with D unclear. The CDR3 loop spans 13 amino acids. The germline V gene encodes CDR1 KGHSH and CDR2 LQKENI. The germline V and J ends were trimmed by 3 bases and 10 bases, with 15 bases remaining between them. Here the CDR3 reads CASSPERTGNYTF. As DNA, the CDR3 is TGTGCCAGCTCACCGGAACGAACGGGGAACTACACCTTC.

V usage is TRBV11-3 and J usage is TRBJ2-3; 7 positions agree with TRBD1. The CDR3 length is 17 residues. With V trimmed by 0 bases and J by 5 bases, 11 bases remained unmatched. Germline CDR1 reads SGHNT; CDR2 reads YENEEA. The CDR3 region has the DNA TGTGCCAGCAGCTTAGATTTGAGACAGGGATTCAAAGATACGCAGTATTTT. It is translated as CASSLDLRQGFKDTQYF.

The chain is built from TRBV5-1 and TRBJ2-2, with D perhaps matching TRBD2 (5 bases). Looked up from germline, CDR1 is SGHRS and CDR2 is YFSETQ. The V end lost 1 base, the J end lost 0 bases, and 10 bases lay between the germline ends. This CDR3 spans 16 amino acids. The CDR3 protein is CASSLSPGSNTGELFF. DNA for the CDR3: TGCGCCAGCAGCTTGTCACCGGGATCGAACACCGGGGAGCTGTTTTTT.

The DNA for the CDR3 is TGTGCCAGCACCAAAACCCCCCGGACTAGCATCGATGAGCAGTTCTTC. Amino acids: CASTKTPRTSIDEQFF. This chain joins TRBV28 and TRBJ2-1, with 8 bases identical to TRBD2. Germline CDR1 and CDR2: MDHEN and SYDVKM. The CDR3 contains 16 residues. J lost 8 bases, V lost 7 bases, and 16 bases had no gene match.

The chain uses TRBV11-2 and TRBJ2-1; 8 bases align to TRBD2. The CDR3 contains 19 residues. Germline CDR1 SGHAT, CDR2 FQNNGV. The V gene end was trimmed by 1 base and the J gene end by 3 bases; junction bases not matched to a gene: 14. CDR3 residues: CASSLGTSSNTEDYNEQFF. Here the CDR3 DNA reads TGTGCCAGCAGCTTAGGGACTAGCTCCAACACAGAGGACTACAATGAGCAGTTCTTC.

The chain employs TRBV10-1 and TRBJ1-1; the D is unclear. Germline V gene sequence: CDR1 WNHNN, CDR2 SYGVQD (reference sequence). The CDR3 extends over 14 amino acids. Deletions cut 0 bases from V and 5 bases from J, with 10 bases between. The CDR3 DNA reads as TGCGCCAGCAGTGAGTCCGGAGGAGGGACTGAAGCTTTCTTT. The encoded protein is CASSESGGGTEAFF.

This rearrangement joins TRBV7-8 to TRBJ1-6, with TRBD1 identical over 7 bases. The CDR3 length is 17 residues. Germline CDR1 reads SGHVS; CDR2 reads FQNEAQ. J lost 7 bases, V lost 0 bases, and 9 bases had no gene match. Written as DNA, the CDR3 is TGTGCCAGCAGCTTAGCTCGAAGGGGGCCAAGGAATTCACCCCTCCACTTT. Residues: CASSLARRGPRNSPLHF.

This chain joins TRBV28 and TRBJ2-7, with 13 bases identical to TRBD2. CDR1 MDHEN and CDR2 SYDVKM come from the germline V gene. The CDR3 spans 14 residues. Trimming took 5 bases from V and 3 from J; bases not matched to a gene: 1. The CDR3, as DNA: TGTGCCAGCAGTGGGACTAGCGGGATCTACGAGCAGTACTTC. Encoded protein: CASSGTSGIYEQYF.

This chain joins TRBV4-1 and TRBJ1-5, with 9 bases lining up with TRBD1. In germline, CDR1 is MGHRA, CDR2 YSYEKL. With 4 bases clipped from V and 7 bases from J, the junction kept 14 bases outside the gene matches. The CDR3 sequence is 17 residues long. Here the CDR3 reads CASSLKFGGTGSQPQHF. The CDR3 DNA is TGCGCCAGCAGCCTCAAATTTGGGGGGACAGGGAGCCAGCCCCAGCATTTT.

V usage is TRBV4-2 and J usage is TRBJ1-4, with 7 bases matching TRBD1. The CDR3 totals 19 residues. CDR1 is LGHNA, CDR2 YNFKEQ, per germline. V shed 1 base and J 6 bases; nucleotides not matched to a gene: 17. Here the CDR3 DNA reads TGTGCCAGCAGCCAAGCCGGGACAGTCCACACACAAAGCTATGAAAAACTGTTTTTT. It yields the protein CASSQAGTVHTQSYEKLFF.

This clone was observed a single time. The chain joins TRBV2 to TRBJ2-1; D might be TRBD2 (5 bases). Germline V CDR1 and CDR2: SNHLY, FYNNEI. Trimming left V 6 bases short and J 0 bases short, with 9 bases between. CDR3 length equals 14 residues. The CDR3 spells CASRVGNSYNEQFF. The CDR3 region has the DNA TGTGCCAGCAGGGTCGGGAACTCCTACAATGAGCAGTTCTTC.

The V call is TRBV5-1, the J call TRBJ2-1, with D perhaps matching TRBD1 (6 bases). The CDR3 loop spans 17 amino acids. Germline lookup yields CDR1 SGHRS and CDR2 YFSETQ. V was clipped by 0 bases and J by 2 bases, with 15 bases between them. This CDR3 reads CASSLGLLQGPYNEQFF. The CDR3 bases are TGCGCCAGCAGCTTGGGACTCTTACAGGGTCCCTACAATGAGCAGTTCTTC.

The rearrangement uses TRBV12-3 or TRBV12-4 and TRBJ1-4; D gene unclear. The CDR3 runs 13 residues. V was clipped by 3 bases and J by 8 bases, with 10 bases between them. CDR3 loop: CASSFRGPEKLFF. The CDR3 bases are TGTGCCAGCAGTTTCCGGGGTCCCGAAAAACTGTTTTTT.